This is a list of T cell receptor beta chains from one sample in a study of shared clonotypes between healthy human individuals. Clones were read by immunoSEQ multiplex PCR, and TCRdb kept only the in-frame ones, dropping some. The table lists some 2,000,000 clones, 85% to 95% of them singletons. Sequencing used naive CD4+ T cells sorted from blood. The receptors were gathered from a man aged 18 to 30 in good health. The CDR3 runs from the conserved cysteine through the conserved F or W. Fields, in order: clone size, V gene, J gene, D gene, CDR3 protein, CDR3 DNA. The D gene is left open where the match is weak. Rows may omit the clone size; those that give it use once, few, many or a size class.

-,TRBV18,TRBJ2-7,TRBD2,CASSGLAVPYEQYF,TGTGCCAGCTCCGGACTAGCGGTCCCCTACGAGCAGTACTTC
once,TRBV5-1,TRBJ2-7,TRBD1,CASSLGDSSNEQYF,TGCGCCAGCAGCTTGGGGGACAGCAGCAACGAGCAGTACTTC
-,TRBV5-1,TRBJ2-5,-,CASSPPGGQETQYF,TGCGCCAGCAGCCCGCCCGGAGGCCAAGAGACCCAGTACTTC
-,TRBV6-1,TRBJ1-5,TRBD1,CASSIQGEGNQPQHF,TGTGCCAGCAGCATTCAGGGGGAAGGCAATCAGCCCCAGCATTTT
-,TRBV7-2,TRBJ2-1,TRBD2,CASSLVPGGYNEQFF,TGTGCCAGCAGCTTAGTGCCGGGGGGGTACAATGAGCAGTTCTTC
-,TRBV4-1,TRBJ2-7,TRBD2,CASSQRLAEREQYF,TGCGCCAGCAGCCAAAGGCTAGCGGAGCGCGAGCAGTACTTC
few,TRBV7-2,TRBJ2-2,TRBD1,CASSPGQGGTGELFF,TGTGCCAGCAGCCCCGGACAGGGTGGCACCGGGGAGCTGTTTTTT
-,TRBV2,TRBJ1-2,-,CASSEYGGWDYGYTF,TGTGCCAGCAGTGAATATGGTGGCTGGGACTATGGCTACACCTTC
once,TRBV7-2,TRBJ1-6,TRBD1,CASSPRLGTGNSPLHF,TGTGCCAGCAGCCCTAGACTAGGGACAGGGAATTCACCCCTCCACTTT
-,TRBV7-2,TRBJ2-3,-,CASSGALDTQYF,TGTGCCAGCAGCGGAGCATTGGATACGCAGTATTTT
-,TRBV2,TRBJ2-1,-,CASSEVSVYNEQFF,TGTGCCAGCAGTGAAGTTTCGGTCTACAATGAGCAGTTCTTC
few,TRBV6-5,TRBJ1-5,TRBD1,CASSYSTGGNQPQHF,TGTGCCAGCAGTTACTCGACAGGGGGCAATCAGCCCCAGCATTTT
-,TRBV4-2,TRBJ2-3,TRBD2,CASQRDSGGASEGPTDTQYF,TGTGCCAGCCAAAGGGATAGCGGGGGGGCCTCTGAGGGCCCCACAGATACGCAGTATTTT
-,TRBV11-2,TRBJ1-4,-,CASSRRMSEKLFF,TGTGCCAGCAGCCGGAGGATGAGTGAAAAACTGTTTTTT
-,TRBV6-1,TRBJ1-3,-,CASSDYRADNTIYF,TGTGCCAGCAGTGATTACAGGGCGGATAACACCATATATTTT
-,TRBV7-2,TRBJ2-7,TRBD2,CASSQRGAYEQYF,TGTGCCAGCAGCCAGCGGGGAGCCTACGAGCAGTACTTC
-,TRBV10-3,TRBJ1-1,TRBD1,CAISEFQPGTGGTEAFF,TGTGCCATCAGTGAGTTTCAGCCCGGGACAGGGGGCACTGAAGCTTTCTTT
-,TRBV5-1,TRBJ2-7,-,CASSRDGEYEQYF,TGCGCCAGCTCCCGGGACGGAGAATACGAGCAGTACTTC